One sample yielded the 7 T cell receptor beta chains listed below, sequenced in a study of monozygotic twins with inflammatory bowel disease. From its re-call of the 5' RACE reads, TCRdb lists each CDR3 protein once, without DNA. In all, the sample yields some 89,000 distinct CDR3 sequences. The sequenced sample consisted of blood. The receptors were gathered from a human donor with ulcerative colitis or Crohn's disease, or a healthy co-twin of an affected twin (not recorded which).

The rearrangement uses TRBV5-8 and TRBJ2-2; TCRdb proposes TRBD2, but this gene call is untestable without DNA. Germline V gene lookup returns CDR1 SGHTS and CDR2 YDEGEE. This CDR3 has 15 residues. The CDR3 loop is CASSPVLDQSGELFF.

The chain carries TRBV20-1 and TRBJ1-1; TCRdb outputs TRBD1, but without DNA this stays unchecked. This CDR3 has 12 amino acids. Germline assignment: CDR1 DFQATT and CDR2 SNEGSKA (reference sequence). This CDR3 is CSAMMGDTEAFF.

This chain links TRBV7-8 with TRBJ2-6; TCRdb proposes TRBD1, but this gene call is untestable without DNA. Germline V gene sequence: CDR1 SGHVS, CDR2 FQNEAQ. This CDR3 spans 19 amino acids. This CDR3 reads CASSLVDRRPFSGANVLTF.

V and J are TRBV7-9 and TRBJ1-5; checking the TCRdb D call of TRBD1 is not possible without DNA. This CDR3 is built from 14 residues. Per the germline V gene, CDR1 is SEHNR and CDR2 is FQNEAQ (reference sequence). The CDR3 region is CASSGDRGSQPQHF.

V and J are TRBV25-1 and TRBJ1-2; TCRdb designates TRBD1, a call that cannot be tested without DNA. Looked up from germline, CDR1 is MGHDK and CDR2 is SYGVNS. CDR3 length: 13 residues. Here the CDR3 reads CASRRDDNYGYTF.

V is TRBV20-1 and J is TRBJ2-5; TCRdb's D call of TRBD1 is untestable without DNA. The length of the CDR3 is 15 residues. The germline gives CDR1 DFQATT, CDR2 SNEGSKA (reference sequence). The CDR3 here is CSASGWDPVGETQYF.

V gene TRBV2 combines with J gene TRBJ2-4; TCRdb's D call, TRBD1, is unchecked because there is no DNA. This CDR3 spans 16 amino acids. The V gene's germline CDR1 is SNHLY and CDR2 FYNNEI. The CDR3 loop reads CASSDRGRDPKNIQYF. The complete variable domain, with remaining parts taken from reference TRBV2 and TRBJ2-4, reads EPEVTQTPSHQVTQMGQEVILRCVPISNHLYFYWYRQILGQKVEFLVSFYNNEISEKSEIFDDQFSVERPDGSNFTLKIRSTKLEDSAMYFCASSDRGRDPKNIQYFGAGTRLSVL.